This record concerns one T cell receptor (beta chain) sequence. These data are taken from a study of identifying expanded T cells in peripheral blood. V dropped 5 bases and J dropped 3 bases, with 17 bases sitting between them. CDR3 size: 15 residues. Germline V gene data show CDR1 as SGHNT and CDR2 as YENEEA. The assay was immunoSEQ multiplex PCR, and TCRdb's table has in-frame clones only and misses some. The table records some 120,000 clones, roughly 82% of them present only once. The TCR was taken from a person aged 18 to 75 in good health. The rearrangement joins TRBV11-3 to TRBJ2-7, with D uncertain. The source material was blood. This chain's CDR3 is CASSRTKGLDYEQYF. CDR3 nucleotide sequence: TGTGCCAGCAGCCGAACGAAGGGTCTAGACTACGAGCAGTACTTC.